These T cell receptor beta chains were read from a single sample in a study of beta chain features in type 1 diabetes. Profiled with immunoSEQ multiplex PCR; TCRdb holds only in-frame clones, not every one. Of under 300,000 clones listed, around 14% are singletons. Sample: naive CD4+ T cells from blood. These receptors were collected from a man younger than 45 with type 1 diabetes. Both conserved end residues are part of each CDR3. D genes are given only for firm matches. Clone size is stated in some rows and not others, as once, few, many or a class when expanded.

j_call | cdr3_length | v_call | d_call | clone_size | cdr3_aa | cdr3_nt
TRBJ2-7 | 13 | TRBV6-5 | NA | NA | CASSYSVDSWEYF | TGTGCCAGCAGTTACTCGGTGGACTCGTGGGAGTACTTC
TRBJ1-2 | 15 | TRBV2 | TRBD1 | NA | CASTPSGTGPYGYTF | TGTGCCAGCACTCCTTCGGGGACAGGGCCTTATGGCTACACCTTC
TRBJ2-5 | 11 | TRBV5-6 | NA | NA | CASSGGETQYF | TGTGCCAGCAGCGGGGGGGAGACCCAGTACTTC
TRBJ2-2 | 16 | TRBV6-6 | NA | few | CASSYPRGSSAGELFF | TGTGCCAGCAGTTACCCTCGGGGTAGCTCGGCCGGGGAGCTGTTTTTT
TRBJ2-3 | 14 | TRBV4-2 | NA | NA | CASSGGREADTQYF | TGTGCCAGCAGCGGGGGCCGGGAGGCAGATACGCAGTATTTT
TRBJ1-1 | 15 | TRBV5-6 | NA | few | CASSRGGRPNTEAFF | TGTGCCAGCAGCCGAGGGGGTCGGCCGAACACTGAAGCTTTCTTT
TRBJ1-2 | 14 | TRBV5-1 | NA | few | CASSPSTGNYGYTF | TGCGCCAGCAGCCCGTCGACAGGAAACTATGGCTACACCTTC
TRBJ1-4 | 14 | TRBV30 | TRBD1 | few | CAWDEGQANEKLFF | TGTGCCTGGGATGAGGGACAGGCTAATGAAAAACTGTTTTTT
TRBJ1-1 | 15 | TRBV5-1 | TRBD1 | NA | CASSPGQGSFTEAFF | TGCGCCAGCAGCCCGGGACAGGGGAGTTTTACTGAAGCTTTCTTT
TRBJ2-3 | 16 | TRBV18 | TRBD2 | NA | CASSQVLAGSTDTQYF | TGTGCCAGCTCACAGGTACTAGCGGGCAGCACAGATACGCAGTATTTT
TRBJ1-1 | 15 | TRBV5-4 | TRBD1 | NA | CASSQTGGPNTEAFF | TGTGCCAGCAGCCAGACAGGGGGCCCGAACACTGAAGCTTTCTTT
TRBJ2-7 | 13 | TRBV30 | TRBD1 | NA | CAWSVVRGREQYF | TGTGCCTGGAGTGTTGTCAGGGGGCGGGAGCAGTACTTC
TRBJ2-6 | 17 | TRBV27 | TRBD2 | few | CASSIAGAYSGANVLTF | TGTGCCAGCAGTATAGCGGGGGCTTACTCTGGGGCCAACGTCCTGACTTTC
TRBJ2-1 | 17 | TRBV12-5 | NA | few | CASGLVISAAPYNEQFF | TGTGCTAGTGGTTTGGTAATCAGCGCTGCTCCCTACAATGAGCAGTTCTTC
TRBJ1-6 | 17 | TRBV4-1 | TRBD1 | few | CASSQPGQGRFGSPLHF | TGCGCCAGCAGCCAACCGGGACAGGGACGTTTTGGCTCACCCCTCCACTTT
TRBJ2-5 | 14 | TRBV7-9 | NA | NA | CASSLEEGRETQYF | TGTGCCAGCAGCTTAGAAGAGGGCCGGGAGACCCAGTACTTC
TRBJ2-1 | 14 | TRBV12-5 | TRBD2 | NA | CASGYSGGGNEQFF | TGTGCTAGTGGCTATAGCGGGGGGGGGAATGAGCAGTTCTTC
TRBJ2-1 | 15 | TRBV18 | TRBD1 | few | CASSAGTGTYNEQFF | TGTGCCAGCTCAGCCGGGACAGGGACCTACAATGAGCAGTTCTTC
TRBJ2-5 | 13 | TRBV11-2 | NA | few | CASSSGLKETQYF | TGTGCCAGCAGCTCGGGACTGAAGGAGACCCAGTACTTC
TRBJ2-5 | 14 | TRBV19 | TRBD1 | few | CASKGDRWEETQYF | TGTGCCAGTAAGGGGGACAGGTGGGAAGAGACCCAGTACTTC
TRBJ2-2 | 14 | TRBV6-5 | TRBD1 | NA | CASTRTGNTGELFF | TGTGCCAGCACCCGGACAGGGAACACCGGGGAGCTGTTTTTT
TRBJ1-5 | 12 | TRBV28 | NA | NA | CASRFQNQPQHF | TGTGCCAGCAGGTTTCAAAATCAGCCCCAGCATTTT
TRBJ2-7 | 17 | TRBV7-9 | NA | NA | CASSLEQDGVHPYEQYF | TGTGCCAGCAGCTTAGAACAGGACGGAGTGCACCCCTACGAGCAGTACTTC
TRBJ2-3 | 15 | TRBV4-1 | NA | few | CASSQGTPSPDTQYF | TGCGCCAGCAGCCAGGGTACACCTAGTCCAGATACGCAGTATTTT
TRBJ1-2 | 11 | TRBV28 | NA | NA | CASSPGDGYTF | TGTGCCAGCAGCCCAGGGGATGGCTACACCTTC
TRBJ2-1 | 17 | TRBV11-2 | TRBD2 | NA | CASSSRGLAGGYNEQFF | TGTGCCAGCAGCTCTCGCGGCCTAGCGGGAGGATACAATGAGCAGTTCTTC
TRBJ1-4 | 16 | TRBV4-1 | NA | NA | CASSQVGAGPNEKLFF | TGCGCCAGCAGCCAAGTTGGGGCAGGGCCTAATGAAAAACTGTTTTTT
TRBJ1-2 | 13 | TRBV5-1 | NA | few | CASSVGGRIGYTF | TGCGCCAGCAGCGTGGGCGGGCGGATAGGCTACACCTTC
TRBJ1-1 | 12 | TRBV5-1 | NA | NA | CASSMGLTEAFF | TGCGCCAGCAGCATGGGTCTCACTGAAGCTTTCTTT
TRBJ2-4 | 15 | TRBV19 | NA | NA | CASSTQLLAKNIQYF | TGTGCCAGTAGTACACAGTTATTAGCCAAAAACATTCAGTACTTC
TRBJ2-3 | 15 | TRBV5-1 | TRBD1 | NA | CASSPMDRGGDTQYF | TGCGCCAGCAGCCCAATGGACAGGGGGGGAGATACGCAGTATTTT
TRBJ2-4 | 13 | TRBV5-6 | NA | few | CASSLAAGHIQYF | TGTGCCAGCAGCTTGGCGGCAGGGCACATTCAGTACTTC
TRBJ2-7 | 12 | TRBV18 | TRBD1 | few | CASSPRGREQYF | TGTGCCAGCTCACCAAGGGGGCGCGAGCAGTACTTC
TRBJ2-1 | 14 | TRBV11-2 | NA | NA | CASSSLTSWEEQFF | TGTGCCAGCAGCTCATTGACTAGTTGGGAGGAGCAGTTCTTC
TRBJ1-4 | 14 | TRBV7-9 | NA | NA | CASSFNEANEKLFF | TGTGCCAGCAGCTTTAATGAGGCTAATGAAAAACTGTTTTTT
TRBJ2-3 | 15 | TRBV19 | NA | few | CASSPGQISTDTQYF | TGTGCCAGTAGTCCCGGACAGATAAGCACAGATACGCAGTATTTT
TRBJ2-1 | 15 | TRBV5-1 | NA | NA | CASSLTGNSYNEQFF | TGCGCCAGCAGCTTGACAGGTAACTCCTACAATGAGCAGTTCTTC
TRBJ1-5 | 13 | TRBV29-1 | TRBD1 | NA | CSVRQGGNQPQHF | TGCAGCGTTAGGCAGGGGGGCAATCAGCCCCAGCATTTT
TRBJ2-3 | 15 | TRBV5-1 | NA | NA | CASSLLQVLTDTQYF | TGCGCCAGCAGCTTGTTGCAGGTTTTGACAGATACGCAGTATTTT
TRBJ2-3 | 15 | TRBV5-4 | TRBD1 | NA | CASSRDSPSTDTQYF | TGTGCCAGCAGCAGGGACAGTCCTAGCACAGATACGCAGTATTTT
TRBJ1-1 | 14 | TRBV19 | TRBD1 | NA | CASSTGQAITEAFF | TGTGCCAGTAGTACGGGACAGGCGATCACTGAAGCTTTCTTT
TRBJ1-2 | 12 | TRBV2 | NA | NA | CASSLNPGGYTF | TGTGCCAGCAGTCTAAACCCCGGGGGCTACACCTTC
TRBJ2-1 | 15 | TRBV5-4 | TRBD2 | NA | CASSLGRDYFNEQFF | TGTGCCAGCAGCTTGGGCAGGGACTACTTCAATGAGCAGTTCTTC
TRBJ2-6 | 18 | TRBV7-9 | TRBD1 | few | CASSSGQGRISGANVLTF | TGTGCCAGCAGCTCGGGACAGGGGAGGATCTCTGGGGCCAACGTCCTGACTTTC
TRBJ2-5 | 15 | TRBV19 | TRBD2 | NA | CASSIRAGGRETQYF | TGTGCCAGTAGTATAAGAGCGGGAGGAAGAGAGACCCAGTACTTC
TRBJ2-7 | 14 | TRBV15 | NA | few | CATSRVGGPYEQYF | TGTGCCACCAGCAGAGTCGGGGGGCCATACGAGCAGTACTTC